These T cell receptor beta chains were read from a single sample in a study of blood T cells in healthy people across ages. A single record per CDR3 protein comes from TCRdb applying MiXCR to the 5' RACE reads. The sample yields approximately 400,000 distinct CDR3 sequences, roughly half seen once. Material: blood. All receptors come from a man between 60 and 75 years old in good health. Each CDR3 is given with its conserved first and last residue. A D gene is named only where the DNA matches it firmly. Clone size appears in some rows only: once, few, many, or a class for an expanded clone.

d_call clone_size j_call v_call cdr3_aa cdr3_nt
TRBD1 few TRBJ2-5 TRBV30 CAWNTGGRETQYF TGTGCCTGGAATACAGGGGGCAGGGAGACCCAGTACTTC
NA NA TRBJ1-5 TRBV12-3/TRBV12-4 CASTKGDQPQHF TGTGCCAGCACCAAAGGGGATCAGCCCCAGCATTTT
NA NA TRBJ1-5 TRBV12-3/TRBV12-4 CASSGTASNQPQHF TGTGCCAGCAGTGGTACAGCAAGCAATCAGCCCCAGCATTTT
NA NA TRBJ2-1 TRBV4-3 CASRTRTPYSYNEQFF TGCGCCAGCAGGACCAGGACACCCTACTCCTACAATGAGCAGTTCTTC
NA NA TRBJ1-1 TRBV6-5 CASSYGGENTEAFF TGTGCCAGCAGTTACGGGGGCGAGAACACTGAAGCTTTCTTT
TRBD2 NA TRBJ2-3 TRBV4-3 CASSQGSGAGGTDTQYF TGCGCCAGCAGCCAAGGGTCCGGAGCGGGAGGGACAGATACGCAGTATTTT
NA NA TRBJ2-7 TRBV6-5 CASSYSRGGEQYF TGTGCCAGCAGCTACTCCCGTGGGGGCGAGCAGTACTTC
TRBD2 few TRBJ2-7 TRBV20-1 CSARNPGGAAYEQYF TGCAGTGCTAGAAATCCGGGGGGGGCCGCCTACGAGCAGTACTTC
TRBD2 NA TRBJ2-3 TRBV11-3 CASSSRGLAGDTDTQYF TGTGCCAGCAGCTCCAGGGGACTAGCGGGGGACACAGATACGCAGTATTTT
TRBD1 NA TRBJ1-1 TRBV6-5 CATGDRWNTEAFF TGTGCCACCGGGGACAGGTGGAACACTGAAGCTTTCTTT
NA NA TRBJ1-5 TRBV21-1 CASSPLQEGFSNQPQHF TGTGCCAGCAGCCCACTTCAGGAGGGGTTTAGCAATCAGCCCCAGCATTTT
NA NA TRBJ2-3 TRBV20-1 CSGQWKDTQYF TGCAGTGGACAGTGGAAGGATACGCAGTATTTT
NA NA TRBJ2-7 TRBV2 CASGFPDSINSYEQYF TGTGCCAGCGGCTTCCCGGACAGTATCAACTCCTACGAGCAGTACTTC
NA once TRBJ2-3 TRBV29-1 CSVEAIAETQYF TGCAGCGTTGAAGCGATCGCGGAAACGCAGTATTTT
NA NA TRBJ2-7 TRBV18 CASSPTDNLSYEQYF TGTGCCAGCTCACCAACCGACAACCTTTCCTACGAGCAGTACTTC
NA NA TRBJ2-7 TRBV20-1 CSARDPSTPGYEQYF TGCAGTGCTAGAGATCCGTCGACCCCAGGCTACGAGCAGTACTTC
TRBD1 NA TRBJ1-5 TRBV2 CASSLRQGAQPQHF TGTGCCAGCAGCCTTAGACAGGGGGCACAGCCCCAGCATTTT
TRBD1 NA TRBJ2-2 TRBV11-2 CASRFNRGSNTGELFF TGTGCCAGCCGCTTCAACAGGGGCTCGAACACCGGGGAGCTGTTTTTT
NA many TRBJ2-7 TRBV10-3 CAIRGRLSYEQYF TGTGCCATCAGAGGACGTCTTTCCTACGAGCAGTACTTC
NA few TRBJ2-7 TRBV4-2 CASSQESSAYEQYF TGTGCCAGCAGCCAAGAGAGTAGCGCCTACGAGCAGTACTTC
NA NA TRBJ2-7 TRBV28 CATIPGGETYEQYF TGTGCCACAATACCAGGCGGGGAAACCTACGAGCAGTACTTC
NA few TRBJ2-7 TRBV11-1 CASSPLGGPSYEQYF TGTGCCAGCAGCCCTTTAGGGGGGCCCTCCTACGAGCAGTACTTC
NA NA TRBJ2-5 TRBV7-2 CASSPRPGKETQYF TGTGCCAGCAGTCCCAGACCAGGAAAAGAGACCCAGTACTTC
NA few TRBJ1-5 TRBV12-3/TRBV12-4 CASSLTGRGSNQPQHF TGTGCCAGCAGCCTAACAGGGCGGGGGAGCAATCAGCCCCAGCATTTT
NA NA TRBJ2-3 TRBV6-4 CASSPGPPLTDTQYF TGTGCCAGCAGCCCAGGGCCGCCGCTGACAGATACGCAGTATTTT
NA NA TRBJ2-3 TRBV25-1 CASSYGGPSTDTQYF TGTGCCAGCAGTTACGGGGGGCCCAGCACAGATACGCAGTATTTT
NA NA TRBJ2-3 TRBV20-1 CSARLLGVADTQYF TGCAGTGCTAGACTCCTGGGGGTCGCAGATACGCAGTATTTT
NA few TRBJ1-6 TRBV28 CASSLVSAYYNSPLHF TGTGCCAGCAGTTTAGTGTCAGCCTACTATAATTCACCCCTCCACTTT
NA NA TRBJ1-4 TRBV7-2 CASSSSGTATRDAGKLFF TGTGCCAGCAGCTCATCCGGGACCGCGACCCGGGATGCGGGAAAACTGTTTTTT
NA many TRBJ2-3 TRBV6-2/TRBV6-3 CASSYPPRRVTDTQYF TGTGCCAGCAGTTACCCGCCTCGGAGGGTGACAGATACGCAGTATTTT
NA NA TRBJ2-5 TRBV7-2 CASSLWGFRETQYF TGTGCCAGCAGCTTATGGGGATTCAGGGAGACCCAGTACTTC
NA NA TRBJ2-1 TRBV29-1 CSVLDGSSYNEQFF TGCAGCGTTCTGGACGGGAGCTCGTACAATGAGCAGTTCTTC
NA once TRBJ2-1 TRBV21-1 CASSRLRERSQYNEQFF TGTGCCAGCAGCAGATTGCGGGAGCGGTCCCAATACAATGAGCAGTTCTTC
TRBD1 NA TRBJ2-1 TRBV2 CASSGGDRIYNEQFF TGTGCCAGCAGTGGAGGGGACAGAATCTACAATGAGCAGTTCTTC
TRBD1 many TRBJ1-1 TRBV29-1 CSVGGTGGTEAFF TGCAGCGTTGGAGGGACAGGGGGGACTGAAGCTTTCTTT
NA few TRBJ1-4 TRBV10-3 CAISQDTTEKLFF TGTGCCATCAGTCAGGACACAACTGAAAAACTGTTTTTT
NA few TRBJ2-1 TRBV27 CASTWEGQSYNEQFF TGTGCCAGCACCTGGGAGGGACAATCCTACAATGAGCAGTTCTTC
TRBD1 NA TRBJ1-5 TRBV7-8 CASSLDGQGKQPQHF TGCGCCAGCAGCTTAGACGGACAGGGAAAACAGCCCCAGCATTTT
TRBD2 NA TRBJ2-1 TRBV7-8 CASSIGTSVYNEQFF TGTGCCAGCAGCATTGGGACTAGCGTCTACAATGAGCAGTTCTTC
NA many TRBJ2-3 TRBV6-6 CASSYLLPTDTQYF TGTGCCAGCAGTTACCTCCTTCCCACAGATACGCAGTATTTT
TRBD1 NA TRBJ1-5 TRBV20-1 CSADSRDSSNQPQHF TGCAGTGCTGACTCCCGGGACAGTAGCAATCAGCCCCAGCATTTT
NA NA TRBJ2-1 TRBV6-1 CASSETGEYNEQFF TGTGCCAGCAGTGAAACGGGGGAGTACAATGAGCAGTTCTTC
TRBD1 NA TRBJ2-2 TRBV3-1 CASSSPRDSLTGELFF TGTGCCAGCAGCTCCCCCCGGGACAGCCTCACCGGGGAGCTGTTTTTT
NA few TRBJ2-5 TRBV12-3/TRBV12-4 CASSLVAVSGQETQYF TGTGCCAGCAGTTTAGTTGCGGTTAGCGGACAAGAGACCCAGTACTTC
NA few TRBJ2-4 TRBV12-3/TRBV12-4 CASSGARAVTKNIQYF TGTGCCAGCAGCGGCGCCCGGGCAGTGACCAAAAACATTCAGTACTTC
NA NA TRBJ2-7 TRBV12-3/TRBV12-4 CAGSFLVGDGTYEQYF TGTGCCGGCAGTTTCTTGGTTGGGGACGGAACCTACGAGCAGTACTTC
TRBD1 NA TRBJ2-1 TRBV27 CASRPRVGQGAYYNEQFF TGTGCCAGCAGGCCTAGAGTAGGACAGGGGGCTTACTACAATGAGCAGTTCTTC
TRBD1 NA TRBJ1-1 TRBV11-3 CASSPGTGGRGTEAFF TGTGCCAGCAGCCCAGGGACAGGTGGGCGGGGCACTGAAGCTTTCTTT
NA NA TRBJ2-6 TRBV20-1 CSARGSVPGSGANVLTF TGCAGTGCTAGAGGCTCCGTGCCCGGGTCTGGGGCCAACGTCCTGACTTTC
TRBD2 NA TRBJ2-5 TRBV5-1 CASSTSSGAYHEQYF TGCGCCAGCAGCACTTCTAGCGGGGCTTACCATGAGCAGTACTTC
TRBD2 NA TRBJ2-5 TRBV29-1 CSVGTSGSNQETQYF TGCAGCGTCGGGACTAGCGGGAGTAACCAAGAGACCCAGTACTTC
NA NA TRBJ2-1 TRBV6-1 CASRRSTDPEQFF TGTGCCAGCAGAAGGTCCACAGATCCGGAGCAGTTCTTC
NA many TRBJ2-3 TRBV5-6 CASHFPSTSTDTQYF TGTGCCAGCCATTTCCCTAGCACTAGCACAGATACGCAGTATTTT
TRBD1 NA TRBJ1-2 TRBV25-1 CASSVRETGGDYGYTF TGTGCCAGCAGTGTGCGGGAGACAGGGGGGGACTATGGCTACACCTTC
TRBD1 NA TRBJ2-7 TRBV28 CASRNPTGGLNEQYF TGTGCCAGCAGAAACCCGACAGGGGGATTGAACGAGCAGTACTTC